The rows below give T cell receptor beta chains drawn from one sample of a study of blood T cells in healthy people across ages. Each CDR3 protein is one row after TCRdb ran MiXCR on the 5' RACE reads. Counted here are approximately 580,000 distinct CDR3 sequences, less than 25% occurring once; the ten biggest clones make up approximately 8.7%. These data were also reused for a study on T cells of mothers and their children.

Source material: blood. The receptors stem from a boy younger than 18 in good health. Both conserved end residues are part of each CDR3. A D gene is named only where the DNA matches it firmly. Rows give clone size only sometimes, using once, few, many, or a class for an expanded clone.

TRBV2	TRBJ1-1	.	.	CASRMGDRIPEAFF	TGTGCCAGCAGGATGGGTGACAGGATACCTGAAGCTTTCTTT
TRBV3-1	TRBJ2-7	.	few	CASSQDQLASEQYF	TGTGCCAGCAGCCAAGACCAGCTAGCCAGTGAGCAGTACTTC
TRBV7-2	TRBJ2-1	TRBD2	few	CASSLDTSGVGNEQFF	TGTGCCAGCAGCTTAGATACTAGCGGGGTCGGTAATGAGCAGTTCTTC
TRBV4-3	TRBJ2-7	TRBD2	.	CASSQDVLSGTLYEQYF	TGCGCCAGCAGCCAAGATGTCCTTAGCGGGACGTTATACGAGCAGTACTTC
TRBV4-1	TRBJ2-1	.	.	CASSQIGLGNNEQFF	TGCGCCAGCAGCCAAATTGGACTGGGAAACAATGAGCAGTTCTTC
TRBV7-2	TRBJ1-4	TRBD1	few	CASSSTGEGEKLFF	TGTGCCAGCAGCTCGACAGGGGAAGGCGAAAAACTGTTTTTT
TRBV5-1	TRBJ2-7	.	few	CASSLELRQPSSYEQYF	TGCGCCAGCAGCTTGGAACTCAGGCAGCCGTCCTCCTACGAGCAGTACTTC
TRBV7-8	TRBJ2-7	.	few	CASSSHGQSSYEQYF	TGTGCCAGCAGCTCCCATGGGCAATCGTCCTACGAGCAGTACTTC
TRBV7-2	TRBJ2-5	TRBD2	.	CASSLGFITGGQETQYF	TGTGCCAGCAGCTTAGGATTCATAACGGGGGGACAAGAGACCCAGTACTTC
TRBV20-1	TRBJ2-7	TRBD1	.	CSATTDRVEQYF	TGCAGTGCTACGACGGACAGGGTCGAGCAGTACTTC
TRBV7-9	TRBJ2-6	.	few	CASSFGGPGANVLTF	TGTGCCAGCAGCTTTGGTGGGCCTGGGGCCAACGTCCTGACTTTC
TRBV7-9	TRBJ2-3	.	few	CASSSRLAPTQYF	TGTGCCAGCAGCTCCCGCCTAGCCCCTACGCAGTATTTT
TRBV7-9	TRBJ2-1	.	.	CASSPRGSPYNEQFF	TGTGCCAGCAGCCCCCGGGGGAGCCCCTACAATGAGCAGTTCTTC
TRBV11-3	TRBJ2-3	.	.	CASSPGLYRDNTDTQYF	TGTGCCAGCAGCCCGGGGCTCTACAGGGATAACACAGATACGCAGTATTTT
TRBV9	TRBJ1-2	TRBD1	.	CASSAPTGNGYTF	TGTGCCAGCAGCGCCCCGACAGGGAACGGCTACACCTTC
TRBV15	TRBJ2-7	.	.	CATSWNRRDEQYF	TGTGCCACCAGCTGGAACCGCAGGGACGAGCAGTACTTC
TRBV20-1	TRBJ2-6	.	.	CSARAGAPSSGANVLTF	TGCAGTGCTAGAGCGGGGGCGCCAAGCTCTGGGGCCAACGTCCTGACTTTC
TRBV2	TRBJ2-1	TRBD2	many	CASTGGHYNEQFF	TGTGCCAGCACGGGGGGGCACTACAATGAGCAGTTCTTC
TRBV5-4	TRBJ1-6	.	.	CASSLAGANSPLHF	TGTGCCAGCAGCTTGGCAGGGGCTAATTCACCCCTCCACTTT
TRBV6-6	TRBJ2-5	TRBD2	.	CASSYSGGGDKETQYF	TGTGCCAGCAGTTACTCTGGCGGGGGGGATAAAGAGACCCAGTACTTC
TRBV4-3	TRBJ2-1	TRBD2	many	CASSQDMAGVGDEQFF	TGCGCCAGCAGCCAAGATATGGCGGGAGTCGGCGATGAGCAGTTCTTC
TRBV20-1	TRBJ2-3	TRBD2	.	CSARVFGRAGDTQYF	TGCAGTGCTAGAGTATTCGGGAGGGCGGGAGATACGCAGTATTTT
TRBV7-2	TRBJ2-2	TRBD2	.	CASSLRGTSVAGELFF	TGTGCCAGCAGCCTAAGGGGGACTAGCGTCGCCGGGGAGCTGTTTTTT
TRBV12-3/TRBV12-4	TRBJ2-7	.	.	CASSLMAGEQYF	TGTGCCAGCAGTTTAATGGCCGGCGAGCAGTACTTC
TRBV28	TRBJ2-4	TRBD2	.	CASRGTSGRQAKNIQYF	TGTGCCAGCAGGGGGACTAGCGGGAGACAGGCCAAAAACATTCAGTACTTC
TRBV20-1	TRBJ2-3	TRBD1	many	CSARGQGNTDTQYF	TGCAGTGCTAGAGGACAGGGCAACACAGATACGCAGTATTTT
TRBV11-2	TRBJ2-2	TRBD1	few	CASISRNQIPGQENTGELFF	TGTGCCAGCATCTCTCGAAACCAGATTCCGGGACAGGAGAACACCGGGGAGCTGTTTTTT
TRBV6-5	TRBJ2-6	.	.	CASRIRGNSGANVLTF	TGTGCCAGCAGAATTCGGGGGAACTCTGGGGCCAACGTCCTGACTTTC
TRBV20-1	TRBJ2-7	TRBD1	few	CSARTGDSYEQYF	TGCAGTGCTAGAACAGGGGACTCCTACGAGCAGTACTTC
TRBV4-3	TRBJ2-2	TRBD2	.	CASSHLYGLAGGSSTGELFF	TGCGCCAGCAGCCACCTATACGGACTAGCGGGAGGTAGTAGCACCGGGGAGCTGTTTTTT
TRBV7-2	TRBJ1-6	.	many	CASSLDPLVSSLHF	TGTGCCAGCAGCTTAGATCCTCTAGTGTCGTCCCTCCACTTT
TRBV20-1	TRBJ2-7	.	.	CSAGGKTYEQYF	TGCAGTGCTGGGGGGAAAACCTACGAGCAGTACTTC
TRBV25-1	TRBJ2-5	TRBD2	.	CASSAAGGETQYF	TGTGCCAGCAGTGCGGCCGGGGGGGAGACCCAGTACTTC
TRBV20-1	TRBJ2-7	.	.	CSARALVTYEQYF	TGCAGTGCTAGAGCCTTAGTCACCTACGAGCAGTACTTC
TRBV7-9	TRBJ2-1	TRBD2	few	CASSLGTSGGPDNEQFF	TGTGCCAGCAGCTTAGGGACTAGCGGGGGCCCGGACAATGAGCAGTTCTTC